The 30 T cell receptor beta chains in this list originate from one sample, sequenced in a study of tumor and adjacent non-tumor tissue in lung cancer. This sample's RNA came from whole unsorted tissue. The normal lung tissue was taken more than 3 cm from the tumor edge. Three rounds of nested PCR, following a modified ARM-PCR protocol, produced the TCRbeta library. TCRdb recomputed calls from the multiplex PCR reads with MiXCR, one row per CDR3 protein. The sample holds about 77,000 distinct CDR3 sequences, over 65% seen once. Sequencing was performed on distant non-tumor lung tissue. The receptors stem from a man between 65 and 80 years old with non-small cell lung cancer.

This clonotype has a single count. Likely a read error: the CDR3 ends without its conserved phenylalanine or tryptophan. V gene TRBV29-1 combines with J gene TRBJ1-5; a weak D match, TRBD1 (5 bases). CDR3 size: 13 residues. The germline V gene encodes CDR1 SQVTM and CDR2 ANQGSEA. The CDR3 DNA reads as TGCAGCGTTGAAGAGGGGCTAGCTCAGCCTCAGCATTAT. The encoded protein is CSVEEGLAQPQHY.

The rearrangement links TRBV29-1 to TRBJ2-1; TRBD2 matches 8 bases. This CDR3 has 16 residues. CDR1 and CDR2 from the germline V gene are SQVTM and ANQGSEA. The V segment lost 0 bases and the J segment 7 bases; nucleotides outside the gene matches: 11. The CDR3: CSVEDHTSGIKNEQFF. DNA of the CDR3: TGCAGCGTTGAAGATCACACTAGCGGCATAAAGAATGAGCAGTTCTTC.

Points on this clonotype: This may be a read error: a much more frequent sequence differs by one nucleotide. The chain links TRBV5-4 to TRBJ2-7; D call uncertain. The CDR3 has 16 amino acids. The germline V gene has CDR1 SGHNT and CDR2 YYREEE (reference sequence). CDR3 nucleotide sequence: TGTGCCAGGAGCTTGGCCGTGGGAAACTTGCCCTACGAGCAGTACTTC. Translating it yields CARSLAVGNLPYEQYF.

A note on this clonotype: The junction departs from germline at one end; a sequencing error may be responsible. The rearrangement joins TRBV11-2 to TRBJ1-2; tentative D call: TRBD1 (6 bases). The V gene's germline CDR1 is SGHAT and CDR2 FQNNGV. This CDR3 has 15 residues. CDR3 residues: CACSFSRGFAYAYIF. In DNA form, the CDR3 reads TGTGCCTGCAGCTTTTCCAGGGGCTTCGCCTATGCCTACATCTTC. The full variable domain, its missing parts supplied by reference TRBV11-2 and TRBJ1-2, is EAGVAQSPRYKIIEKRQSVAFWCNPISGHATLYWYQQILGQGPKLLIQFQNNGVVDDSQLPKDRFSAERLKGVDSTLKIQPAKLEDSAVYLCACSFSRGFAYAYIFGSGTRLTVV.

Of note for this clonotype: As the CDR3 is not closed by the conserved phenylalanine or tryptophan, this likely results from a read error. No DNA is shown, since the ends of the CDR3 on it are uncertain; the CDR3 is the one TCRdb lists. The chain is built from TRBV29-1 and TRBJ1-2. Both ends counted, the CDR3 spans 13 residues. Germline V gene data show CDR1 as SQVTM and CDR2 as ANQGSEA. Here the CDR3 reads CSVLTPGLYGYTV.

J is TRBJ1-1 and V is TRBV6-5; 8 positions agree with TRBD1. CDR3 length: 13 residues. Germline V gene lookup returns CDR1 MNHEY and CDR2 SVGAGI. Trimming at V came to 7 bases and at J to 2 bases, leaving 3 bases not matched to a gene. Written as DNA, the CDR3 is TGTGCCAGCAAGACAGGGGCTAACACTGAAGCTTTCTTT. Translating gives CASKTGANTEAFF.

This clonotype was detected only a few times. A much larger clone sits a single nucleotide away, making a read error possible. The chain uses TRBV13 and TRBJ2-3; 7 bases are a match to TRBD2. Germline lookup yields CDR1 PRHDT and CDR2 FYEKMQ (reference sequence). This CDR3 region has 14 residues. The chain's CDR3 is CTSSSAGSTDTQYF. In DNA form, the CDR3 reads TGTACCAGCAGCTCAGCGGGATCCACAGATACGCAGTATTTT.

As to this clonotype: Its ends do not fully match the called genes, so a read error is possible. The CDR3 loop is CASSPGTIGHETLYF. The CDR3 DNA reads TGTGCCAGCAGCCCGGGGACAATTGGGCACGAGACCCTGTACTTC. V gene TRBV11-2 combines with J gene TRBJ2-5; a possible D gene is TRBD1 (6 bases). Germline V lookup: CDR1 SGHAT, CDR2 FQNNGV. This CDR3 has 15 amino acids.

Remarks on this clonotype: At one end the junction does not follow the germline gene, possibly because of a read error. The chain couples TRBV28 to TRBJ1-2; D not resolved. The CDR3 is 12 amino acids. Germline assignment: CDR1 MDHEN and CDR2 SYDVKM. In nucleotides, the CDR3 is TGTGCCGGCAGTTCAAGAGGGCATGGCTACACCTTC. It yields the protein CAGSSRGHGYTF.

This clonotype was found many times. The V and J genes are TRBV20-1 and TRBJ2-7; D gene unclear. Between the trimmed V and J ends, which lost 5 bases and 1 base, there was a span of 15 bases. This CDR3 is built from 14 residues. Per germline, CDR1 DFQATT and CDR2 SNEGSKA (reference sequence). Here the CDR3 reads CSAYRTLESYEQYF. Here the CDR3 DNA reads TGCAGTGCTTATCGGACCCTGGAATCCTACGAGCAGTACTTC.

In the case of this clonotype: Lacking the conserved final phenylalanine or tryptophan, this CDR3 likely reflects a read error. The V call is TRBV5-1, the J call TRBJ1-2; D remains ambiguous. This CDR3 comprises 14 residues. In germline, CDR1 is SGHRS, CDR2 YFSETQ. The CDR3 DNA is TGCGCCAGCACCTTGGTGGGAGATACGGTTGGCTACACCTCC. It specifies CASTLVGDTVGYTS.

This clonotype was seen a few times. At one boundary the junction diverges from the germline segment, which might be a read error. CDR3 loop: CASSLVSGGDMQYF. CDR3 sequence (DNA): TGTGCCAGCAGCTTAGTATCGGGGGGAGATATGCAGTATTTT. The rearrangement links TRBV11-2 to TRBJ2-3; 7 bases align to TRBD2. Germline V gene data show CDR1 as SGHAT and CDR2 as FQNNGV. This CDR3 is 14 amino acids long. The entire variable domain, with the rest obtained from reference TRBV11-2 and TRBJ2-3, is as follows: EAGVAQSPRYKIIEKRQSVAFWCNPISGHATLYWYQQILGQGPKLLIQFQNNGVVDDSQLPKDRFSAERLKGVDSTLKIQPAKLEDSAVYLCASSLVSGGDMQYFGPGTRLTVL.

Regarding this clonotype: At one end, the junction sequence differs from germline, possibly due to a read error. The V and J genes are TRBV4-2 and TRBJ1-4; D is unclear. The CDR3 is 17 residues long. The V gene's germline CDR1 is LGHNA and CDR2 YNFKEQ. The CDR3 here is CTSSQVALVVANEKLFF. The CDR3 DNA follows: TGTACCAGCAGCCAAGTAGCGTTGGTGGTAGCTAATGAAAAACTGTTTTTT.

The chain carries TRBV20-1 and TRBJ2-5; 10 bases map to TRBD1. Germline CDR1 and CDR2: DFQATT and SNEGSKA (reference sequence). V dropped 5 bases and J dropped 7; count of bases not matched to a gene: 4. The CDR3 runs 12 residues. The DNA of the CDR3 is TGCAGTGCTGCTGACAGGGGGCTGACCCAGTACTTC. Amino acids: CSAADRGLTQYF.

With respect to this clonotype: A junction end diverges from the germline sequence, so it may reflect a read error. V usage is TRBV11-3 and J usage is TRBJ2-7; the D gene is possibly TRBD1 (6 bases). From germline, CDR1 is SGHNT and CDR2 YENEEA. The CDR3 extends over 13 amino acids. The CDR3 coding sequence is TGTGCCAGCGGAATAGGGGGAGTGGACGAGCAATACTTC. It encodes CASGIGGVDEQYF.

Comment on this clonotype: The junction differs from germline at one of its ends, possibly a read error. The V call is TRBV6-5, the J call TRBJ2-3, with D perhaps TRBD1 (5 bases). In germline, CDR1 is MNHEY, CDR2 SVGAGI. The CDR3 length is 15 residues. CDR3 in amino acids: CASRSPGALTVTQYF. Written as DNA, the CDR3 is TGTGCCAGCAGATCCCCTGGGGCCCTCACAGTTACGCAGTATTTT.

In this sample, this clonotype turned up a few times. Given a much more abundant clone one base away, this may be a read error. This chain connects TRBV5-4 to TRBJ1-2; D is perhaps TRBD1 (6 bases). CDR1 SGHNT and CDR2 YYREEE come from the germline V gene (reference sequence). This CDR3 spans 13 amino acids. Here the CDR3 reads CASSPRGNYDYTF. DNA of the CDR3: TGTGCCAGCAGCCCGAGGGGGAACTATGACTACACCTTC.

The chain employs TRBV6-1 and TRBJ2-3, with TRBD1 matching over 7 bases. CDR1 MNHNS and CDR2 SASEGT come from the germline V gene. CDR3 length equals 14 residues. Here the CDR3 DNA reads TGTCCCATCAGCGACAGGGTCGGCACAGATACGCAGTATTTT. Translation: CPISDRVGTDTQYF.

As concerns this clonotype: Lacking the conserved final phenylalanine or tryptophan, this CDR3 likely reflects a read error. It is unclear where the CDR3 begins or ends on the DNA, so no DNA is shown, and the CDR3 is as TCRdb lists it. This sequence joins TRBV20-1 and TRBJ2-7; the table gives TRBD2 as D, unverified against the DNA. The germline V gene has CDR1 DFQATT and CDR2 SNEGSKA (reference sequence). Inclusive of both ends, the CDR3 amounts to 15 amino acids. CDR3 loop: CSDREGLAGIYERYI.

Details on this clonotype: This clone may be a read error of a much larger clone one base away. The chain combines TRBV5-1 with TRBJ2-7, with 7 bases fitting TRBD2. The CDR3 runs to 15 residues. Trimming took 4 bases from V and 3 from J; bases not matched to a gene: 10. Germline CDR1 SGHRS, CDR2 YFSETQ. CDR3 bases: TGCGCCAGCAGCCCGGGACTACATCCAATCTACGAGCAGTACTTC. Translation gives CASSPGLHPIYEQYF. Looking up the rest from reference TRBV5-1 and TRBJ2-7 gives the full variable domain: KAGVTQTPRYLIKTRGQQVTLSCSPISGHRSVSWYQQTPGQGLQFLFEYFSETQRNKGNFPGRFSGRQFSNSRSEMNVSTLELGDSALYLCASSPGLHPIYEQYFGPGTRLTVT.

The V and J genes are TRBV12-3 or TRBV12-4 and TRBJ2-3; 14 bases agree with TRBD2. This CDR3 comprises 15 residues. With V trimmed by 7 bases and J by 10 bases, 10 bases remained unmatched. The CDR3 protein is CASMTPGLAGEAQYF. In DNA, the CDR3 is TGTGCCAGCATGACCCCGGGACTAGCGGGGGAGGCGCAGTATTTT.

Turning to this clonotype: The junction departs from germline at one end; a sequencing error may be responsible. This sequence joins TRBV6-1 and TRBJ2-3, with 8 bases aligning to TRBD1. The germline gives CDR1 MNHNS, CDR2 SASEGT. This CDR3 is 16 amino acids long. The CDR3 DNA reads as TGTGTCAGCAGTGATCCTCCGGGACAGGGCACAGATACGCAGTATTTT. Translating it yields CVSSDPPGQGTDTQYF.

To note about this clonotype: At one boundary the junction diverges from the germline segment, which might be a read error. The chain uses TRBV28 and TRBJ2-3; D is ambiguous. The CDR3 has 14 residues. Germline V lookup: CDR1 MDHEN, CDR2 SYDVKM. CDR3: CASSCVAETDTQYF. The CDR3 region has the DNA TGTGCCAGTAGTTGTGTCGCGGAAACAGATACGCAGTATTTT.

This chain uses TRBV6-5 with TRBJ1-2, with a weak D call TRBD1 (5 bases). V shed 6 bases and J shed 2 bases, with 16 bases lying between them. The CDR3 length is 15 residues. Germline CDR1 reads MNHEY; CDR2 reads SVGAGI. The CDR3 nucleotides read TGTGCCAGCAGGGACTGGGACGGAGCCAACTATGGCTACACCTTC. As protein: CASRDWDGANYGYTF.

This chain links TRBV6-6 with TRBJ1-2, with 8 bases lining up with TRBD1. The CDR3 has 15 residues. Germline assignment: CDR1 MNHNY and CDR2 SVGAGI (reference sequence). CDR3 residues: CTSSRRAGTGGGYTF. The CDR3 DNA is TGTACAAGCAGCCGCCGGGCAGGGACAGGTGGTGGCTACACCTTC.

This clonotype is termed medium-sized. V usage is TRBV19 and J usage is TRBJ1-5; perhaps TRBD1 as D (6 bases). Per germline, CDR1 LNHDA and CDR2 SQIVND (reference sequence). The V end was cut by 5 bases, the J end by 6 bases, with 14 bases between. CDR3 length: 14 amino acids. CDR3: CASSDTGIGQPQHF. The DNA of the CDR3 is TGTGCCAGTAGTGACACAGGGATTGGTCAGCCCCAGCATTTT.

This clonotype was seen only once. V gene TRBV6-5 combines with J gene TRBJ1-1, with 8 positions matching TRBD1. Germline values: CDR1 MNHEY, CDR2 SVGAGI. The CDR3 totals 13 residues. CDR3 protein: CTISWTGKAEAFF. The DNA for the CDR3 is TGTACCATCTCTTGGACAGGGAAAGCTGAAGCTTTCTTT.

This clonotype was observed a handful of times. The V call is TRBV6-6, the J call TRBJ1-1, with D possibly being TRBD1 (6 bases). This CDR3 contains 14 residues. V was cut by 11 bases and J by 7 bases, with 23 bases left in between. The germline V gene has CDR1 MNHNY and CDR2 SVGAGI (reference sequence). The CDR3, as DNA: TGTGCCGCGGACCTCACAGGGTGGGACATTGAAGCTTTCTTT. It codes for CAADLTGWDIEAFF.

This clonotype was found once. The rearrangement links TRBV4-1 to TRBJ2-5, with unresolved D. The V end lost 1 base, the J end lost 12 bases, and 21 bases lay between the germline ends. There are 15 residues in the CDR3. Germline values: CDR1 MGHRA, CDR2 YSYEKL. This CDR3 is CASSQVLQRKEIKYF. Written as DNA, the CDR3 is TGCGCCAGCAGCCAAGTTCTTCAGCGTAAAGAGATCAAGTACTTC.

In regard to this clonotype: One end of the junction fails to match germline, which may point to a read error. This chain connects TRBV11-2 to TRBJ2-7, with 7 bases lining up with TRBD1. CDR1 and CDR2 from the germline V gene are SGHAT and FQNNGV. The CDR3 consists of 15 residues. CDR3 bases: TGTGCCAGCTGCTTAGAACAGGGGTCCCCCTACGAGCAGTACTTC. Residues: CASCLEQGSPYEQYF.